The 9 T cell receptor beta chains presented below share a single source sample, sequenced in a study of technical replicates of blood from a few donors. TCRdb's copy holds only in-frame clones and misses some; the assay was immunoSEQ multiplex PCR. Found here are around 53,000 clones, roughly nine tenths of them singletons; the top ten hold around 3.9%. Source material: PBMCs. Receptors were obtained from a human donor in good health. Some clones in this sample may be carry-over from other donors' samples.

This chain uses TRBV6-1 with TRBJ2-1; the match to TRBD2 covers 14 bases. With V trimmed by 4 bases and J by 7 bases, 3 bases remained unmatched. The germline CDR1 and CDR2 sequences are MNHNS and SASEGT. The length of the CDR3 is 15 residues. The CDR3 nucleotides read TGTGCCAGCAGTGGACTAGCGGGAGGGGGAAATGAGCAGTTCTTC. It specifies CASSGLAGGGNEQFF.

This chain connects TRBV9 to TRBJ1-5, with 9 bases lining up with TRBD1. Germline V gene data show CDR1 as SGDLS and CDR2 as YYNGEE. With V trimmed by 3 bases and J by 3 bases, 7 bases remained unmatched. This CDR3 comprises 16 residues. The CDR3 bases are TGTGCCAGCAGCGCGGGACAGGGCCGTGACAATCAGCCCCAGCATTTT. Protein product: CASSAGQGRDNQPQHF.

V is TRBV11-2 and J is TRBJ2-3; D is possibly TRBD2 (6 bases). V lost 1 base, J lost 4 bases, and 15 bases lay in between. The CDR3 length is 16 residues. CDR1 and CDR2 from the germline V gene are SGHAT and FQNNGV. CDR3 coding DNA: TGTGCCAGCAGCTTAGGAATCGGTTGGGGGGCAGATACGCAGTATTTT. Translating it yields CASSLGIGWGADTQYF.

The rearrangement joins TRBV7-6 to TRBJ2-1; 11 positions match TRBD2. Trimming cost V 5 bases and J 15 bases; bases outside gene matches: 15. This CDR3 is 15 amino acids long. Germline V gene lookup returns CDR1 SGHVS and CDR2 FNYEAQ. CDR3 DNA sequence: TGTGCCAGCAGCCCCGATACTAGCGGGAGATCTGTGCTGTTCTTC. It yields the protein CASSPDTSGRSVLFF.

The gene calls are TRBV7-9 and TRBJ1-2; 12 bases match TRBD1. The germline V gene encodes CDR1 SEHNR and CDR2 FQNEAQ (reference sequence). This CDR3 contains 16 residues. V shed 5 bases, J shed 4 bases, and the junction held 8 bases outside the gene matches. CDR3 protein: CASSSTGTGGLYGYTF. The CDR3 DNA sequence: TGTGCCAGCAGCAGTACCGGGACAGGGGGCCTCTATGGCTACACCTTC.

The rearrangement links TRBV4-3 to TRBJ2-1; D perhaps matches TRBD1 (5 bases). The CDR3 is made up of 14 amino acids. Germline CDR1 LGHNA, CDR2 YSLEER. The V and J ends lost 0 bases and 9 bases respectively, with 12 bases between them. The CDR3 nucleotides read TGCGCCAGCAGCCAAGATCGGCAGGGCCTTGAGCAGTTCTTC. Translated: CASSQDRQGLEQFF.

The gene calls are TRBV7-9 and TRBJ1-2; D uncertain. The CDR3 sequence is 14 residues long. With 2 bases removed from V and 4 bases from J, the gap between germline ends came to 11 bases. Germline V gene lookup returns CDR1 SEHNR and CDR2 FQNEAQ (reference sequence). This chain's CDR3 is CASSLSVQVYGYTF. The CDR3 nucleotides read TGTGCCAGCAGCTTATCGGTTCAGGTCTATGGCTACACCTTC.

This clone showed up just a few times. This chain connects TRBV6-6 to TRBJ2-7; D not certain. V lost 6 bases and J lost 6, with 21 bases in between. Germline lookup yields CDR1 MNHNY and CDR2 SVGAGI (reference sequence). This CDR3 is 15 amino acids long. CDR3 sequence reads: CASRTSGFLVLEQYF. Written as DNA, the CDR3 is TGTGCCAGCAGGACTTCCGGATTTTTAGTACTCGAGCAGTACTTC.

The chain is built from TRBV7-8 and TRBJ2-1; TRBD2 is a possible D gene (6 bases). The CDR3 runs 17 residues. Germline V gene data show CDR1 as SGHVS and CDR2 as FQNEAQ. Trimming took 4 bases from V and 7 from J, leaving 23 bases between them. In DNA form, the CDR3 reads TGTGCCAGCAGCTCCCTCCGCGGGATCCGGAGATATAATGAGCAGTTCTTC. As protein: CASSSLRGIRRYNEQFF.